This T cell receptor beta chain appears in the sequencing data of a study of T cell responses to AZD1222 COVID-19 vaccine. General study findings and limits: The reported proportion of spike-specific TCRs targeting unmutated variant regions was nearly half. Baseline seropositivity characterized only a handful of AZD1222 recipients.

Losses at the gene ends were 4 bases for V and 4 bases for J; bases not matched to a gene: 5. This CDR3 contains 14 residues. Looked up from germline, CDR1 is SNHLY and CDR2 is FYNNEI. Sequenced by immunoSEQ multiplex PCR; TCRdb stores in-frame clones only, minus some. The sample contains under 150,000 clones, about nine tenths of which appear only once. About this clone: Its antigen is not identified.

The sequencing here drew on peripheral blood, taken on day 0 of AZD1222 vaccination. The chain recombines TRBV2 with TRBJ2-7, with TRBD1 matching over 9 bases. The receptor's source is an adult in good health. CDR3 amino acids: CASSVGTGWYEQYF. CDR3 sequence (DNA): TGTGCCAGCAGTGTGGGGACAGGGTGGTACGAGCAGTACTTC.